One and the same sample provided the 22 T cell receptor beta chains below, sequenced in a study of response to subunit inactivated influenza vaccine. Each CDR3 protein gets one entry after TCRdb re-called the RT-PCR reads with MiXCR. This sample has 200,000 to 300,000 distinct CDR3 sequences, with over 9% found just once. Sample: non-naive T cells sorted from PBMCs, taken 14 to 15 days before vaccination. These receptors were taken from a man aged 45-60 years who received an inactivated influenza vaccine.

In this sample, this clonotype turned up many times. The chain joins TRBV3-1 to TRBJ1-4; 8 positions agree with TRBD1. The length of the CDR3 is 15 residues. Per the germline V gene, CDR1 is LGHDT and CDR2 is YNNKEL (reference sequence). V dropped 0 bases and J dropped 5; count of bases not matched to a gene: 2. The CDR3 sequence: CASSQDRTGNEKLFF. The CDR3, as DNA: TGTGCCAGCAGCCAAGACCGGACAGGGAATGAAAAACTGTTTTTT.

This clonotype has more than one count but fewer than ten. This chain uses TRBV21-1 with TRBJ2-3; TRBD1, the D gene given by the table, was not confirmed from the DNA. TRBV21-1 is shown as a pseudogene. The CDR3 totals 12 residues. CDR3 bases: TGTGCCAGCAACCCTTCCAAGACCGGGGCGTATTTT. Encoded protein: CASNPSKTGAYF.

The table lists this clonotype with a few counts. This chain uses TRBV20-1 with TRBJ2-1; 13 bases are shared with TRBD2. The CDR3 extends over 14 amino acids. CDR1 and CDR2 from the germline V gene are DFQATT and SNEGSKA (reference sequence). After removal of 4 bases from V and 7 bases from J, the junction contained 4 bases not matched to a gene. This CDR3 reads CSAKTSGRRNEQFF. CDR3 nucleotides: TGCAGTGCTAAGACTAGCGGGAGGCGGAATGAGCAGTTCTTC.

The V and J genes are TRBV7-9 and TRBJ1-1; tentatively, D is TRBD1 (6 bases). With 0 bases removed from V and 5 bases from J, the gap between germline ends came to 10 bases. The V gene's germline CDR1 is SEHNR and CDR2 FQNEAQ (reference sequence). The CDR3 loop spans 14 amino acids. CDR3 in DNA: TGTGCCAGCAGCTTAGCGGCAGGGGTAACTGAAGCTTTCTTT. This encodes CASSLAAGVTEAFF.

This clonotype has a count of ten or more. This chain joins TRBV15 and TRBJ2-2; TRBD1 matches 9 bases. CDR1 LNHNV and CDR2 YYDKDF come from the germline V gene (reference sequence). V gave up 3 bases and J gave up 4 bases; unmatched junction bases: 6. This CDR3 contains 16 residues. This chain's CDR3 is CATSRLGQGFTGELFF. CDR3 DNA sequence: TGTGCCACCAGCAGGCTTGGACAGGGGTTCACCGGGGAGCTGTTTTTT.

The V and J genes are TRBV6-5 and TRBJ2-6; D is unresolved. CDR3 length: 14 residues. Trimming left V 2 bases short and J 0 bases short, with 2 bases between. Germline V gene data show CDR1 as MNHEY and CDR2 as SVGAGI. DNA for the CDR3: TGTGCCAGCAGTTACGTCTCTGGGGCCAACGTCCTGACTTTC. Protein: CASSYVSGANVLTF.

The chain employs TRBV7-9 and TRBJ2-7; no definite D call. CDR1 SEHNR and CDR2 FQNEAQ come from the germline V gene (reference sequence). Between the trimmed V and J ends, which lost 3 bases and 5 bases, there was a span of 8 bases. This CDR3 contains 12 residues. The CDR3 region is CASSFRSDEQYF. The DNA for the CDR3 is TGTGCCAGCAGCTTTCGGTCTGACGAGCAGTACTTC.

In its sample, this clonotype was seen a few times. The genes are TRBV11-2 and TRBJ2-7; TRBD2 matches 15 bases. This CDR3 comprises 18 residues. After removal of 4 bases from V and 6 bases from J, the junction contained 13 bases not matched to a gene. In germline, CDR1 is SGHAT, CDR2 FQNNGV. The CDR3 DNA follows: TGTGCCAGCAGCTCGGGACTAGCGGGAGGTGTTCCCACGGCCGAGCAGTACTTC. Protein product: CASSSGLAGGVPTAEQYF.

This clonotype was seen at least ten times. The chain couples TRBV15 to TRBJ1-6; D is ambiguous. Germline loops: CDR1 LNHNV, CDR2 YYDKDF (reference sequence). This CDR3 has 13 residues. Trimming left V 5 bases short and J 8 bases short, with 10 bases between. The CDR3 here is CATSSERDSPLHF. DNA of the CDR3: TGTGCCACCAGCTCAGAGAGGGATTCACCCCTCCACTTT.

This clonotype was counted ten times or more. As DNA, the CDR3 is TGCGCCAGCAGCAGGCAGGGGGCAGGGAGTGAGCAGTTCTTC. Translating it yields CASSRQGAGSEQFF. The chain recombines TRBV4-3 with TRBJ2-1; TRBD1 agrees at 8 bases. Germline CDR1 LGHNA, CDR2 YSLEER. Losses at the gene ends were 5 bases for V and 9 bases for J; bases not matched to a gene: 9. The CDR3 has 14 residues.

The CDR3 DNA follows: TGTGCCAGCAGCTTAATGGCTTTGCGGGGGGCCGGCGACACAGATACGCAGTATTTT. The encoded protein is CASSLMALRGAGDTDTQYF. The rearrangement joins TRBV11-2 to TRBJ2-3; 8 bases fit TRBD2. Germline CDR1 is SGHAT and CDR2 is FQNNGV. The CDR3 contains 19 residues. The trim removed 2 bases at V and 2 bases at J, leaving 15 bases unmatched.

At least ten counts were recorded for this clonotype. The chain carries TRBV19 and TRBJ1-2; TRBD1 matches at 7 bases. CDR3 size: 12 residues. Per the germline V gene, CDR1 is LNHDA and CDR2 is SQIVND (reference sequence). The junction had 5 bases not matched to a gene; V was cut back by 11 bases and J by 2 bases. The CDR3 bases are TGTGCCGGGATGACAGGGAACTATGGCTACACCTTC. Amino acid sequence: CAGMTGNYGYTF.

This clonotype was observed a handful of times. The CDR3 DNA follows: TGTGCCAGCACCTCGGGGGGGGAGCTGTTTTTT. Translating gives CASTSGGELFF. This sequence joins TRBV7-3 and TRBJ2-2, with D possibly being TRBD2 (5 bases). The length of the CDR3 is 11 residues. Trimming left V 7 bases short and J 8 bases short, with 8 bases between. From germline, CDR1 is SGHTA and CDR2 FQGTGA.

This clonotype was counted only a few times. The chain links TRBV15 to TRBJ1-1, with unresolved D. The V gene lost 5 bases and the J gene lost 5 bases, with 12 bases spanning the gap. The germline V gene encodes CDR1 LNHNV and CDR2 YYDKDF (reference sequence). The CDR3 runs 13 residues. The CDR3: CATSAWIGTEAFF. The CDR3, as DNA: TGTGCCACCAGCGCCTGGATCGGGACTGAAGCTTTCTTT.

In its sample, this clonotype was seen many times. The chain recombines TRBV4-3 with TRBJ2-6, with unresolved D. This CDR3 contains 17 residues. With 0 bases removed from V and 1 base from J, the gap between germline ends came to 10 bases. Per germline, CDR1 LGHNA and CDR2 YSLEER. The DNA of the CDR3 is TGCGCCAGCAGCCAAGAGGTAGGGTTTTCTGGGGCCAACGTCCTGACTTTC. Translation: CASSQEVGFSGANVLTF.

The sample holds many counts of this clonotype. CDR3 sequence reads: CSVDGGSTYNEQFF. The CDR3 region has the DNA TGCAGCGTTGACGGCGGGAGCACCTACAATGAGCAGTTCTTC. The chain uses TRBV29-1 and TRBJ2-1; 7 nucleotides align to TRBD2. Germline assignment: CDR1 SQVTM and CDR2 ANQGSEA. This CDR3 is 14 amino acids long. V gave up 3 bases and J gave up 2 bases; unmatched junction bases: 4.

The chain has TRBV28 and TRBJ1-5; D not certain. Trimming shortened V by 6 bases and J by 5 bases, and 23 bases separated the two germline ends. CDR1 and CDR2 from the germline V gene are MDHEN and SYDVKM. The CDR3 runs to 17 residues. The CDR3 is CASSLPKSIFYYQPQHF. CDR3 DNA: TGTGCCAGCAGCCTCCCTAAAAGTATCTTTTATTATCAGCCCCAGCATTTT.

This chain connects TRBV5-1 to TRBJ2-1, with 8 positions matching TRBD1. CDR1 is SGHRS, CDR2 YFSETQ, per germline. Trimming cost V 4 bases and J 9 bases; bases outside gene matches: 12. The CDR3 length is 15 residues. The CDR3 coding sequence is TGCGCCAGCAGCACGGACAGGGTGGTTGATGGTGAGCAGTTCTTC. As protein: CASSTDRVVDGEQFF.

This clonotype was seen more than once but under ten times. The rearrangement uses TRBV19 and TRBJ2-1; the D gene is possibly TRBD2 (6 bases). The CDR3 consists of 13 residues. Trimming took off 4 bases at V and 10 bases at J, with 14 bases between the two ends. The germline gives CDR1 LNHDA, CDR2 SQIVND (reference sequence). The CDR3 DNA reads TGTGCCAGTAGTAACGGACTGGCGGGGGAGCAGTTCTTC. Translated: CASSNGLAGEQFF.

The chain has TRBV9 and TRBJ1-1; 7 bases are shared with TRBD1. Losses at the gene ends were 4 bases for V and 5 bases for J; bases not matched to a gene: 11. Germline CDR1 and CDR2: SGDLS and YYNGEE. The CDR3 has 15 residues. The CDR3 protein is CASSTTGSGGTEAFF. CDR3 coding DNA: TGTGCCAGCAGCACGACAGGGTCGGGGGGAACTGAAGCTTTCTTT.

In its sample, this clonotype was seen many times. This rearrangement joins TRBV5-1 to TRBJ2-3, with 8 bases fitting TRBD2. With 5 bases clipped from V and 0 bases from J, the junction kept 23 bases outside the gene matches. In germline, CDR1 is SGHRS, CDR2 YFSETQ. CDR3 length: 21 amino acids. CDR3: CASSRSGPGGASGRSTDTQYF. The CDR3 region has the DNA TGCGCCAGCAGTCGCTCCGGCCCGGGGGGGGCTAGCGGGCGTAGCACAGATACGCAGTATTTT.

CDR3: CASSLEREDSTDTQYF. For the CDR3, the DNA is TGTGCCAGCAGCTTAGAGCGGGAGGACAGCACAGATACGCAGTATTTT. This rearrangement joins TRBV13 to TRBJ2-3, with TRBD2 identical over 9 bases. V shed 1 base, J shed 0 bases, and the junction held 2 bases outside the gene matches. The CDR3 is 16 residues long. Germline V gene lookup returns CDR1 PRHDT and CDR2 FYEKMQ (reference sequence).